A single sample is the source of the 6 T cell receptor beta chains below, sequenced in a study of cytomegalovirus exposure and HLA in healthy donors. The PCR employed 60 Vbeta primers together with 13 Jbeta primers. Assay: immunoSEQ multiplex PCR; the TCRdb copy retains only in-frame clones and omits some. Among under 250,000 clones, around 80% were seen once, and the ten largest hold about 0.5%. Sequenced: PBMCs. Source of these receptors: a boy aged 5-17 years in good health and CMV-seronegative.

CDR3 residues: CASSQDRLLSDRNTGELFF. The CDR3 bases are TGCGCCAGCAGCCAAGATAGGTTGTTGTCAGACAGAAACACCGGGGAGCTGTTTTTT. The chain uses TRBV4-1 and TRBJ2-2, with D tentatively TRBD1 (5 bases). In germline, CDR1 is MGHRA, CDR2 YSYEKL. The CDR3 runs to 19 residues. V gave up 0 bases and J gave up 2 bases, with 19 bases separating them.

The CDR3 DNA reads as TGTGCCAGCAGCACCGGACAGGGGGCGGACACTGAAGCTTTCTTT. Its translation: CASSTGQGADTEAFF. V usage is TRBV5-4 and J usage is TRBJ1-1; TRBD1 matches at 11 bases. Germline CDR1 is SGHNT and CDR2 is YYREEE (reference sequence). The ends lost 4 bases at V and 3 bases at J; junction bases unmatched: 5. The CDR3 is 15 amino acids.

CDR3 region: CAWSELSRGAEAFF. The CDR3 nucleotides are TGTGCCTGGAGTGAGTTGTCCAGGGGTGCTGAAGCTTTCTTT. The V gene is TRBV30, the J gene TRBJ1-1, with a weak D call TRBD1 (6 bases). The CDR3 consists of 14 residues. Germline lookup yields CDR1 GTSNPN and CDR2 SVGIG (reference sequence). The V end was cut by 1 base, the J end by 6 bases, with 15 bases between.

CDR3 nucleotides: TGTGCCAGCAGCAAGAGGTTAGGGACTAGCGGGGGGGCAGGTGAGACCCAGTACTTC. Translating it yields CASSKRLGTSGGAGETQYF. This chain uses TRBV21-1 with TRBJ2-5; TRBD2, the D gene given by the table, was not confirmed from the DNA. TRBV21-1 is recorded as a pseudogene. The CDR3 spans 19 residues.

V is TRBV7-2 and J is TRBJ2-7, with 12 positions matching TRBD2. The CDR3 is made up of 16 amino acids. With 0 bases clipped from V and 4 bases from J, the junction kept 4 bases outside the gene matches. CDR1 is SGHTA, CDR2 FQGNSA, per germline. Here the CDR3 reads CASSLAYGTSGYEQYF. In DNA, the CDR3 is TGTGCCAGCAGCTTAGCTTACGGGACTAGCGGGTACGAGCAGTACTTC. The variable domain in full, completed from reference TRBV7-2 and TRBJ2-7, reads GAGVSQSPSNKVTEKGKDVELRCDPISGHTALYWYRQSLGQGLEFLIYFQGNSAPDKSGLPSDRFSAERTGGSVSTLTIQRTQQEDSAVYLCASSLAYGTSGYEQYFGPGTRLTVT.

The chain links TRBV7-9 to TRBJ2-1; 10 bases fit TRBD2. Germline V gene sequence: CDR1 SEHNR, CDR2 FQNEAQ (reference sequence). V dropped 5 bases and J dropped 5; count of bases not matched to a gene: 6. This CDR3 has 15 amino acids. The CDR3 sequence is CASSRGLAIHNEQFF. The CDR3 DNA sequence: TGTGCCAGCAGCCGGGGACTAGCGATCCACAATGAGCAGTTCTTC.